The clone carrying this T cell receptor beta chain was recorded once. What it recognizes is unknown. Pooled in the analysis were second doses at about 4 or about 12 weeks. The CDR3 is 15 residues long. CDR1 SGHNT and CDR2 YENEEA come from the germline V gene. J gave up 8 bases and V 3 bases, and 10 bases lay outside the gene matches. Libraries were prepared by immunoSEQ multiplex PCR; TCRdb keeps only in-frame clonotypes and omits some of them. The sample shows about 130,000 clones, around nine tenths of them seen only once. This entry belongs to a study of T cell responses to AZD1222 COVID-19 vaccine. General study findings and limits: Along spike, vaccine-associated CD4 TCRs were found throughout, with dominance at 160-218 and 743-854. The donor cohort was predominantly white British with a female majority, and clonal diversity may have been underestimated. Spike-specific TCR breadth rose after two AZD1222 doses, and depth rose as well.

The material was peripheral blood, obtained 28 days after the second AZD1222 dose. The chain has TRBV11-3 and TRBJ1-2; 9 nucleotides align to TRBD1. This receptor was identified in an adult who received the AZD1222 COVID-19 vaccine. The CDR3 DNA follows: TGTGCCAGCAGCTTCAGCGTACAGGGGGCGGGAGGCTACACCTTC. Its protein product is CASSFSVQGAGGYTF.